Shown below are 20 T cell receptor beta chains from a single sample sequenced in a study of cytomegalovirus exposure and HLA in healthy donors. A multiplex PCR was run with 60 Vbeta primers and 13 Jbeta primers. Profiled with immunoSEQ multiplex PCR; TCRdb holds only in-frame clones, not every one. The data show over 150,000 clones, with approximately 80% seen just once and roughly 2.1% held by the top ten. Input material: PBMCs. These receptors all stem from a man aged 50-60 years in good health and CMV-seropositive.

V gene TRBV6-6 combines with J gene TRBJ1-2; unclear D gene. This CDR3 is built from 13 residues. The germline gives CDR1 MNHNY, CDR2 SVGAGI (reference sequence). Trimming removed 0 bases at V and 8 bases at J, with 10 bases between. CDR3 nucleotides: TGTGCCAGCAGTTACTCTTCTATGGGCGGCTACACCTTC. Translation gives CASSYSSMGGYTF.

This chain uses TRBV11-2 with TRBJ1-1; 9 positions agree with TRBD1. Looked up from germline, CDR1 is SGHAT and CDR2 is FQNNGV. V lost 5 bases and J lost 0; bases outside the gene matches: 10. The CDR3 totals 17 residues. The CDR3 protein is CASSLGQGYTMNTEAFF. The CDR3 bases are TGTGCCAGCAGCCTGGGACAGGGTTATACAATGAACACTGAAGCTTTCTTT.

The chain uses TRBV18 and TRBJ1-2; possible D gene TRBD1, 6 bases. The CDR3 length is 13 residues. Germline V gene sequence: CDR1 KGHSH, CDR2 LQKENI. Trimming pared 3 bases from V and 1 base from J, leaving 6 bases between. CDR3 DNA: TGTGCCAGCTCACCGGACAGTAACTATGGCTACACCTTC. Its protein is CASSPDSNYGYTF.

This sequence joins TRBV28 and TRBJ1-1, with D unresolved. Trimming cost V 7 bases and J 4 bases, with 13 bases left between them. This CDR3 has 13 residues. The V gene's germline CDR1 is MDHEN and CDR2 SYDVKM. CDR3 amino acids: CASTPYRVTEAFF. DNA for the CDR3: TGTGCCAGCACCCCGTACCGGGTCACTGAAGCTTTCTTT. The variable domain in full, with the rest retrieved from reference TRBV28 and TRBJ1-1, is DVKVTQSSRYLVKRTGEKVFLECVQDMDHENMFWYRQDPGLGLRLIYFSYDVKMKEKGDIPEGYSVSREKKERFSLILESASTNQTSMYLCASTPYRVTEAFFGQGTRLTVV.

V gene TRBV9 combines with J gene TRBJ2-3, with TRBD2 identical over 12 bases. Germline assignment: CDR1 SGDLS and CDR2 YYNGEE. V lost 3 bases to trimming and J lost 2 bases; unmatched junction nucleotides: 7. This CDR3 is 17 amino acids long. The CDR3 protein is CASSDPLAGGTTDTQYF. CDR3 nucleotides: TGTGCCAGCAGCGATCCACTAGCGGGGGGAACCACAGATACGCAGTATTTT.

The V call is TRBV5-8, the J call TRBJ1-2; TRBD1 matches at 10 bases. V lost 4 bases to trimming and J lost 8 bases; unmatched junction nucleotides: 5. The V gene's germline CDR1 is SGHTS and CDR2 YDEGEE. The CDR3 runs 13 residues. CDR3 coding DNA: TGTGCCAGCAGCCCGGGACAGGGGAGAGGCTACACCTTC. It encodes CASSPGQGRGYTF. The variable domain in full, with the rest retrieved from reference TRBV5-8 and TRBJ1-2, is EAGVTQSPTHLIKTRGQQATLRCSPISGHTSVYWYQQALGLGLQFLLWYDEGEERNRGNFPPRFSGRQFPNYSSELNVNALELEDSALYLCASSPGQGRGYTFGSGTRLTVV.

The chain employs TRBV30 and TRBJ1-1; D is undetermined. The germline CDR1 and CDR2 sequences are GTSNPN and SVGIG (reference sequence). This CDR3 is built from 16 residues. The V end was cut by 0 bases, the J end by 0 bases, with 14 bases between. The CDR3 region is CAWSVRPLGLNTEAFF. The DNA of the CDR3 is TGTGCCTGGAGTGTAAGACCTCTCGGGTTGAACACTGAAGCTTTCTTT.

This clone was observed a handful of times. The rearrangement uses TRBV11-2 and TRBJ1-6; D call uncertain. Germline V gives CDR1 SGHAT, CDR2 FQNNGV. V was cut by 1 base and J by 7 bases, with 11 bases left in between. This CDR3 is 15 amino acids long. CDR3 amino acids: CASSLASGGNSPLHF. The CDR3 DNA sequence: TGTGCCAGCAGCTTAGCCAGTGGCGGGAATTCACCCCTCCACTTT.

The chain uses TRBV4-1 and TRBJ2-3, with 13 positions matching TRBD2. CDR3 length: 16 residues. V lost 4 bases to trimming and J lost 4 bases; unmatched junction nucleotides: 5. Per germline, CDR1 MGHRA and CDR2 YSYEKL. The CDR3 bases are TGCGCCAGCAGCCGAGGGACTAGCGGGGCCGCAGATACGCAGTATTTT. Translation: CASSRGTSGAADTQYF.

CDR3 residues: CASSDYDRGNQPQHF. In DNA form, the CDR3 reads TGTGCCAGCAGTGATTATGACAGGGGTAATCAGCCCCAGCATTTT. The rearrangement links TRBV6-1 to TRBJ1-5, with TRBD1 matching over 8 bases. Per the germline V gene, CDR1 is MNHNS and CDR2 is SASEGT. After removal of 3 bases from V and 4 bases from J, the junction contained 5 bases not matched to a gene. The CDR3 extends over 15 amino acids.

The chain combines TRBV5-5 with TRBJ2-5; D call uncertain. V was shortened by 5 bases and J by 1 base, with 21 bases between the two germline ends. Germline V gene sequence: CDR1 SGHKS, CDR2 YYEKEE (reference sequence). The length of the CDR3 is 17 residues. CDR3 in DNA: TGTGCCAGCAGTAGACAAGAAGATAGGCCAGTCCAAGAGACCCAGTACTTC. It encodes CASSRQEDRPVQETQYF.

V usage is TRBV11-2 and J usage is TRBJ1-4, with D possibly matching TRBD1 (5 bases). Germline V gene sequence: CDR1 SGHAT, CDR2 FQNNGV. V was clipped by 5 bases and J by 9 bases, with 19 bases between them. The CDR3 is made up of 15 amino acids. The CDR3 bases are TGTGCCAGCAGCCTATCGACGGGGGTCTGGAAAAAACTGTTTTTT. This gives the protein CASSLSTGVWKKLFF.

V and J are TRBV2 and TRBJ2-7; perhaps TRBD2 as D (5 bases). This CDR3 region has 14 residues. From germline, CDR1 is SNHLY and CDR2 FYNNEI. V lost 9 bases and J lost 6, with 21 bases in between. CDR3 sequence: CASGLAGGWGEQYF. In nucleotides, the CDR3 is TGTGCCAGTGGACTGGCGGGCGGGTGGGGCGAGCAGTACTTC.

The chain carries TRBV5-1 and TRBJ1-1; TRBD1 matches at 7 bases. Germline assignment: CDR1 SGHRS and CDR2 YFSETQ. This CDR3 has 15 amino acids. The V segment lost 0 bases and the J segment 5 bases; nucleotides outside the gene matches: 7. The chain's CDR3 is CASSLGKGAGTEAFF. DNA for the CDR3: TGCGCCAGCAGCTTGGGCAAGGGGGCCGGTACTGAAGCTTTCTTT.

The genes are TRBV6-1 and TRBJ2-3; 14 positions agree with TRBD2. J lost 5 bases, V lost 1 base, and 8 bases had no gene match. Germline V gives CDR1 MNHNS, CDR2 SASEGT. CDR3 length: 18 residues. The CDR3 nucleotides read TGTGCCAGCAGTGAAGTCCCGGGACTAGCGGGGGAGAGAGATACGCAGTATTTT. Its protein is CASSEVPGLAGERDTQYF.

The V and J genes are TRBV6-6 and TRBJ1-5, with 8 bases lining up with TRBD1. V lost 6 bases and J lost 6; bases outside the gene matches: 10. The CDR3 sequence is 15 residues long. CDR1 and CDR2 (germline): MNHNY, SVGAGI (reference sequence). As DNA, the CDR3 is TGTGCCAGCAGCCAAGGACAGGGCGCCCGTCAGCCCCAGCATTTT. Its translation is CASSQGQGARQPQHF.

This chain uses TRBV2 with TRBJ2-3, with 7 bases matching TRBD2. V shed 8 bases, J shed 2 bases, and the junction held 10 bases outside the gene matches. Germline CDR1 SNHLY, CDR2 FYNNEI. This CDR3 is 15 amino acids long. The CDR3 is CASAKGLPFTDTQYF. CDR3 sequence (DNA): TGTGCCAGCGCTAAGGGACTACCTTTCACAGATACGCAGTATTTT. Filled out from reference TRBV2 and TRBJ2-3, the complete variable domain reads EPEVTQTPSHQVTQMGQEVILRCVPISNHLYFYWYRQILGQKVEFLVSFYNNEISEKSEIFDDQFSVERPDGSNFTLKIRSTKLEDSAMYFCASAKGLPFTDTQYFGPGTRLTVL.

The chain carries TRBV6-1 and TRBJ1-1; D is undetermined. The CDR3 has 13 amino acids. Trimming removed 10 bases from V and 5 bases from J, with 17 bases in between. Germline V lookup: CDR1 MNHNS, CDR2 SASEGT. Here the CDR3 reads CAIEVRVGTEAFF. CDR3 in DNA: TGTGCCATAGAGGTGAGGGTTGGGACTGAAGCTTTCTTT.

This chain joins TRBV9 and TRBJ2-1; TRBD1 aligns across 9 bases. The J segment lost 5 bases and the V segment lost 0 bases, leaving 3 bases of the junction unmatched. The CDR3 runs to 15 residues. Germline CDR1 is SGDLS and CDR2 is YYNGEE. The CDR3: CASSVGDRANNEQFF. CDR3 nucleotides: TGTGCCAGCAGCGTAGGGGACAGGGCCAACAATGAGCAGTTCTTC.

The chain joins TRBV6-5 to TRBJ1-1; D unresolved. The germline V gene has CDR1 MNHEY and CDR2 SVGAGI. The CDR3 runs to 13 residues. With 4 bases removed from V and 2 bases from J, the gap between germline ends came to 8 bases. CDR3 in amino acids: CASSFRGNTEAFF. DNA for the CDR3: TGTGCCAGCAGTTTTCGGGGAAACACTGAAGCTTTCTTT.